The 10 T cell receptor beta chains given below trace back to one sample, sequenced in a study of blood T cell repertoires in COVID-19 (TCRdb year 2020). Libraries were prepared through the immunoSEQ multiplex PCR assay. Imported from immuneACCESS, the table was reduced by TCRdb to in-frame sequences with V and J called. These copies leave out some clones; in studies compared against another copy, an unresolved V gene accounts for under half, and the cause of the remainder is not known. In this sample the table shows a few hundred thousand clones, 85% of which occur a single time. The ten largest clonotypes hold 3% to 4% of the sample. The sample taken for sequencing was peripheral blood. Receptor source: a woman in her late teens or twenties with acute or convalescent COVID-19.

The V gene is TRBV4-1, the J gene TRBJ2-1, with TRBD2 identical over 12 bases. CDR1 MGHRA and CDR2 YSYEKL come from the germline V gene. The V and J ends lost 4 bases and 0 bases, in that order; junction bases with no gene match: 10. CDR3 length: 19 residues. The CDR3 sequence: CASSPGLAGPPSSYNEQFF. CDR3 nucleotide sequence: TGCGCCAGCAGCCCAGGACTAGCGGGGCCCCCGAGCTCCTACAATGAGCAGTTCTTC.

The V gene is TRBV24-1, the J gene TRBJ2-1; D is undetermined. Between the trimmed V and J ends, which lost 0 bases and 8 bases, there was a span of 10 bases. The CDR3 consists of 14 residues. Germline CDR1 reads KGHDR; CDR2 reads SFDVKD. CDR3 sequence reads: CATSDLASSDEQFF. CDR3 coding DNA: TGTGCCACCAGTGATTTGGCCTCCTCGGATGAGCAGTTCTTC.

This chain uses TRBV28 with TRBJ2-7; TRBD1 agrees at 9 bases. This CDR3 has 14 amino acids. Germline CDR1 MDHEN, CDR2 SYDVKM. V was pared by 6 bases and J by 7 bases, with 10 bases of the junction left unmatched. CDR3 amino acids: CASSSVDRGGEQYF. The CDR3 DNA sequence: TGTGCCAGCAGCTCCGTCGACAGGGGGGGGGAGCAGTACTTC.

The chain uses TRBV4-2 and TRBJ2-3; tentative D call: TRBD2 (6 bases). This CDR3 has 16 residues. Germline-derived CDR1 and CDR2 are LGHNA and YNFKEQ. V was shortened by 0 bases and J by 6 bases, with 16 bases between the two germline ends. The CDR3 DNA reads TGTGCCAGCAGCCAAGATGCCGGGACTTCCGGGGATACGCAGTATTTT. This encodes CASSQDAGTSGDTQYF.

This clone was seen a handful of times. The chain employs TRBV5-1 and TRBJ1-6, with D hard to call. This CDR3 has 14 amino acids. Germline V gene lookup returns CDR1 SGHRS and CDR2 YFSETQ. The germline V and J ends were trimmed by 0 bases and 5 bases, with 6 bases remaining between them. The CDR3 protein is CASSLAQDNSPLHF. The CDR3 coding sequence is TGCGCCAGCAGCTTGGCGCAGGATAATTCACCCCTCCACTTT.

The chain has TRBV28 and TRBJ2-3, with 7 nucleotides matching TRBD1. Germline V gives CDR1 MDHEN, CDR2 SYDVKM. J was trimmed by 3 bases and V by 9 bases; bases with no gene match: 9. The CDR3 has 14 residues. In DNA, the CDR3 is TGTGCCAGTAAGGGGGCGGTTGTAACAGATACGCAGTATTTT. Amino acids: CASKGAVVTDTQYF.

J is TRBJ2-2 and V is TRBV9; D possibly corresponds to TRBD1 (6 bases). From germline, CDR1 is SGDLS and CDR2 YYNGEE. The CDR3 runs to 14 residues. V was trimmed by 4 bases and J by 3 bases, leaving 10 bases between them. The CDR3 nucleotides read TGTGCCAGCAGCCCCGGGACACACACCGGGGAGCTGTTTTTT. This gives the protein CASSPGTHTGELFF.

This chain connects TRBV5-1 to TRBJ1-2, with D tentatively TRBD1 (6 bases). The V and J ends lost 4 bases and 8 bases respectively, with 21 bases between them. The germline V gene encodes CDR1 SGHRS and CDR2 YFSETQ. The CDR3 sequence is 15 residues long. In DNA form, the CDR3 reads TGCGCCAGCAGCACCGAACAGGGCCCTATGGGGGGCTACACCTTC. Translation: CASSTEQGPMGGYTF.

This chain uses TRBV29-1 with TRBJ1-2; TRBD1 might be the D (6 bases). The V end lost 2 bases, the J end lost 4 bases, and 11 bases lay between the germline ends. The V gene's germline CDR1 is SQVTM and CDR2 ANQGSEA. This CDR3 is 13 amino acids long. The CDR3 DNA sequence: TGCAGCGTTGAATCAGGGGTGAGCTATGGCTACACCTTC. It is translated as CSVESGVSYGYTF. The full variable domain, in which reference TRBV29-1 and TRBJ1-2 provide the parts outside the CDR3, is SAVISQKPSRDICQRGTSLTIQCQVDSQVTMMFWYRQQPGQSLTLIATANQGSEATYESGFVIDKFPISRPNLTFSTLTVSNMSPEDSSIYLCSVESGVSYGYTFGSGTRLTVV.

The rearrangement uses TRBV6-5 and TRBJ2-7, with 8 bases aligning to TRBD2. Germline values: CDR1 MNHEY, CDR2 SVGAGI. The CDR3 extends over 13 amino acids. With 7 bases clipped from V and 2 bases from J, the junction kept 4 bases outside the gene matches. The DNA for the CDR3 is TGTGCCAGCAAACCGGGACTAGCCTACGAGCAGTACTTC. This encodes CASKPGLAYEQYF.